This T cell receptor (beta chain) emerged from a study of cytomegalovirus exposure and HLA in healthy donors listed by TCRdb under 2017. Background on the whole study: In an earlier analysis of approximately 500 of the donors, approximately 260 Gb of sequence data and 100 million or so unique TCR beta sequences from 150 million to 200 million T cells were reported. To predict cytomegalovirus infection status, the study combined high-throughput TCR immunosequencing, statistical association of individual TCRs with disease status, and machine learning. About 280 gigabases of sequencing data and roughly 80 million unique TCR sequences made up an early release that covered several hundred HLA-typed donors. The study profiled the T cell repertoires of around 700 subjects by immunosequencing and related them to cytomegalovirus serostatus. Because of strong linkage in the cohort, five DR-DQ haplotypes were treated as single units for association and clustering. A later genetic analysis took genome-wide SNP genotypes for about 55% of the 666 donors and used that subset as a discovery cohort. An earlier analysis of approximately 500 of the donors applied high-throughput TCR beta sequencing to assess whether each TCR beta V gene segment acted as functional or pseudogenic. Every repertoire in the discovery cohort had been generated on one and the same sequencing platform. Donor age, sex, ethnicity and CMV serostatus were compiled together with the repertoire data. To study patterns of TCR occurrence, a later analysis re-analyzed previously published TCR beta repertoires from around 670 donors and added high-resolution HLA genotyping. HLA typing included class I and class II loci at four-digit resolution. The later analysis used no new phenotypic data to find candidate immune exposures, relying instead on TCR beta sequences and their occurrence across donors. Typing coverage varied by locus: roughly 629-630 donors for A, B, C, DRB1 and DQB1; some 520 for DQA1; some 610 for DPA1; roughly 450 for DPB1. Among some 400 genotyped donors of the cohort, an average of about 220,000 unique TCR beta nucleotide sequences was sequenced per donor, of which about 18% were non-productive. Of the 398 genotyped donors, approximately 83% fell in the genetic ancestry cluster associated with self-reported Caucasian donors. The study aimed to test whether cataloging public T cell receptors could reveal signatures of past pathogen exposure. Besides the first cohort of roughly 640 subjects, a separate validation cohort made up of 120 different subjects was used.

A remark on this clone: Its antigen remains undetermined. No much larger clonotype is one base removed from it; base qualities were not supplied.

The research as a whole found: Three of the identified cytomegalovirus-associated TCR beta chains were confirmed in vitro to be specific for cytomegalovirus antigens. A later analysis reported that several top co-occurrence clusters appeared linked to parvovirus B19, influenza, CMV and Epstein-Barr virus. An earlier analysis of around 500 of the donors showed that most TCR beta V segments appeared in productive rearrangements either about 87% or about 30% of the time, which broadly matched IMGT annotations. In a later analysis, HLA-associated TCR beta chains were found to be more clonally expanded and to have lower generation probabilities than equally common non-associated chains. Because HLA typing was missing for some donors at each locus, association tests included only the typed subset. The earlier analysis of about 600 of the donors excluded 15 to 20 rarely observed V segments, including chromosome 9 orphons, because counts were too low. A later analysis found that most CMV-associated TCR beta chains appeared HLA-restricted, with HLA associations seemingly driven largely by CMV exposure. Only TCR beta chains were sequenced in this cohort, and the absence of alpha or paired-chain data limited detectable features. According to a later analysis, TCR association rates differed among HLA loci, with DRB1 alleles showing the most associated TCRs and HLA-C alleles showing the fewest. Presence/absence analyses assumed roughly uniform sequencing depth across donors, an assumption that may not hold. Linkage disequilibrium might explain the correlated functional status among segregating V segments, but an unknown experimental factor could not be ruled out. A total of 150 to 200 TCR beta chains were listed by the study as associated with cytomegalovirus. A further reported finding was that TCR beta sequences accurately predicted the HLA-A and HLA-B alleles for most subjects in the first cohort. When HLA alleles, especially DR and DQ, strongly co-occurred, TCR associations were difficult to assign to individual alleles. Cytomegalovirus status was reported to be diagnosed by the classifier with high specificity and sensitivity in both the original and validation cohorts. A cluster of highly shared sequence variants was judged likely to be a technical artifact of the sequencing pipeline. At a false discovery rate of 0.05, a later analysis linked around 17,000 TCR beta sequences to specific HLA alleles. An association between a missense DCLRE1C variant and V-gene and J-gene trimming of TCR beta chains was found in a later genetic analysis and replicated in an independent cohort. The only immune exposure information available for the cohort was CMV serostatus. The authors suggested that the approach could potentially be generalized to other disease states and immunological phenotypes. Compared with the roughly 670-donor mean, donors in an Asian-associated ancestry cluster had fewer N-insertions in productive TCRs, according to a later genetic analysis. Most TCR sequences were seen in very few donors, while some public TCRs were found in many individuals. Because the 87-base-pair reads could not distinguish some IMGT-functional V segments, including TRBV6-2 and TRBV6-3, those segments were excluded.

In total, approximately 610 healthy bone marrow donors made up the cohort. All cohort members were sampled while nominally healthy, although unrecorded immune exposures were likely present. The donor was CMV seropositive and was included in the group of 290 or so seropositive cohort members. Every donor gave a peripheral blood sample, and the peripheral blood mononuclear cells from that sample were used for TCR beta sequencing. The Qiagen DNeasy Blood Extraction Kit was used to extract genomic DNA from the blood cell samples. Library method: the immunoSEQ multiplex PCR assay. The multiplex PCR relied on a mix of 60 forward primers for TCR Vbeta segments and 13 reverse primers for TCR Jbeta segments. The CDR3 region of rearranged TCR beta genes was amplified from genomic DNA by a multiplex PCR assay. The Illumina HiSeq System was used to sequence the amplified TCR beta libraries as 87-base-pair reads. On the authors' methods: Across the 600 to 700 repertoires, a later analysis counted about 81 million unique TCR beta chains, about 10 million of which were shared by at least two donors. A nearest-neighbor algorithm error-corrected the raw reads and collapsed the reads into unique sequences, merging closely related sequences to remove PCR and sequencing errors. V, D and J gene segments were assigned by aligning CDR3 sequences to IMGT reference sequences. Each retained sequence needed at least a six-nucleotide match to both a V gene segment and a J gene segment. A rearrangement counted as productive if the CDR3 had no stop codons and remained in frame with V and J, and every other rearrangement counted as non-productive. Following IMGT convention, CDR3 was defined as the stretch from the second conserved V-encoded cysteine to the conserved J-encoded phenylalanine. The earlier analysis of 500 to 650 of the donors excluded any sequence lacking an unambiguous match to a single V gene segment. An earlier analysis of around 600 of the donors classified V segments as functional when productive rearrangements were above 56.7% and as segregating when the standard deviation between donors was above 5%. A statistical classification framework was built for diagnosing cytomegalovirus status from the catalog of TCR beta chain sequences. A later analysis assigned V and J genes by comparing TCR nucleotide sequences with IMGT/GENE-DB human TR gene sequences. Using the TCRdist pipeline, a later analysis assigned CDR3 sequences along with most-parsimonious VDJ recombination scenarios. In a later analysis, each TCR beta chain was defined by its CDR3 amino acid sequence together with its V-gene family, and reads lacking a unique V-gene family were excluded. To address suspected cross-contamination and a sequencing artifact, a later analysis removed under 600 highly shared, low-generation-probability nucleotide sequences. In a later analysis, a clonal expansion index for each public chain was calculated from normalized within-repertoire ranks of inferred template counts. A later analysis computed generation probabilities with a VDJ recombination model fitted to out-of-frame rearrangements, and checked the results against IGoR. A later analysis scored TCR-TCR, TCR-HLA and TCR-CMV co-occurrence with hypergeometric tests, applying a repertoire-size bias correction to TCR pairs. In a later analysis, false discovery rates were estimated by permuting HLA or CMV assignments 20 times. In a later analysis, co-occurring TCRs were grouped with DBSCAN, and TCRdist sequence similarity was added when clustering was performed within HLA-allele-positive subsets. For co-occurrence clustering, repertoires with fewer than 30,000 or more than 120,000 public chains were excluded, along with 4 to 6 repertoires with anomalous nucleotide sharing. TCRdb holds this immuneACCESS table with in-frame rearrangements only. Some clones are missing; in checked studies, unresolved V genes explain under half, and the rest has no known cause. V and J calls and clone size follow that table, whereas D and trimming were derived from the DNA. A total of more than 150,000 clones appear in this sample, roughly 84% of them only once. The ten top clones hold around 1.2% of the sample.

V gives up 3 bases and J gives up 0 bases, and the segment between their germline ends measures 7 bases. CDR1 and CDR2 (SGDLS, YYNGEE) derive from the germline V gene. The CDR3 spans 14 residues, from the cysteine through the phenylalanine. Only the CDR3 DNA is retained, 42 bases long and in frame from the first base. This sequence originates from a girl aged 2-10 years in good health and CMV-seropositive. The chain joins TRBV9 to TRBJ1-3, with the D gene call left open. The sequenced material came from PBMCs. The encoded CDR3 is CASSAHNSGNTIYF. The DNA reads TGTGCCAGCAGCGCACACAACTCTGGAAACACCATATATTTT.